Listed below are T cell receptor beta chains from one sample, sequenced in a study of control samples from healthy donors and cancer patients. Some clones are missing from TCRdb's copy, which holds only in-frame ones; the method was immunoSEQ multiplex PCR. The repertoire holds fewer than 200,000 clones, with almost 90% as singletons. Sequences were obtained from blood. All receptors come from a woman aged 45-65 years in good health. The CDR3 runs from the conserved cysteine through the conserved F or W. D genes are given only for firm matches.

v_gene: TRBV5-6; d_gene: .; j_gene: TRBJ1-6; CDR3aa: CASSLGQGLAPLHF
v_gene: TRBV19; d_gene: .; j_gene: TRBJ1-6; CDR3aa: CASSIVGSPLHF
v_gene: TRBV5-4; d_gene: TRBD1; j_gene: TRBJ1-4; CDR3aa: CASSLDPQGANEKLFF
v_gene: TRBV4-1; d_gene: TRBD1; j_gene: TRBJ1-1; CDR3aa: CASSLLPGQSFTEAFF
v_gene: TRBV30; d_gene: TRBD1; j_gene: TRBJ1-2; CDR3aa: CAWAGGTGAANYGYTF
v_gene: TRBV5-4; d_gene: .; j_gene: TRBJ2-5; CDR3aa: CASSLEPEQTQYF
v_gene: TRBV7-2; d_gene: TRBD2; j_gene: TRBJ2-4; CDR3aa: CASSSQGLVDIQYF
v_gene: TRBV5-1; d_gene: .; j_gene: TRBJ1-6; CDR3aa: CASSFGDFSSYNSPLHF
v_gene: TRBV15; d_gene: .; j_gene: TRBJ2-7; CDR3aa: CATSRVPTAYEQYF
v_gene: TRBV12-5; d_gene: .; j_gene: TRBJ2-7; CDR3aa: CASDSQGPAEQYF
v_gene: TRBV18; d_gene: .; j_gene: TRBJ2-7; CDR3aa: CASSPLDQTGQYF
v_gene: TRBV27; d_gene: .; j_gene: TRBJ2-2; CDR3aa: CASLFSQNSNTGELFF
v_gene: TRBV6-2/TRBV6-3; d_gene: .; j_gene: TRBJ1-4; CDR3aa: CASSYSIRGNEKLFF
v_gene: TRBV6-5; d_gene: TRBD2; j_gene: TRBJ2-3; CDR3aa: CATSGAGDSTDTQYF
v_gene: TRBV4-3; d_gene: .; j_gene: TRBJ1-2; CDR3aa: CASSQDGKGIYGYTF
v_gene: TRBV3-1/TRBV3-2; d_gene: TRBD1; j_gene: TRBJ1-1; CDR3aa: CASSQDKGAHTEAFF
v_gene: TRBV18; d_gene: .; j_gene: TRBJ2-7; CDR3aa: CASSPDGAYEQYF
v_gene: TRBV7-9; d_gene: .; j_gene: TRBJ2-2; CDR3aa: CASSLALRAGELFF
v_gene: TRBV5-8; d_gene: .; j_gene: TRBJ2-6; CDR3aa: CASSFEPVSGANVLTF
v_gene: TRBV20-1; d_gene: TRBD1; j_gene: TRBJ1-2; CDR3aa: CSASRDRTLGYTF
v_gene: TRBV19; d_gene: TRBD1; j_gene: TRBJ1-6; CDR3aa: CASSIGTVNSPLHF
v_gene: TRBV24-1; d_gene: .; j_gene: TRBJ1-5; CDR3aa: CATSRGGNQPQHF
v_gene: TRBV4-2; d_gene: .; j_gene: TRBJ1-2; CDR3aa: CASSQAAVDPYGYTF
v_gene: TRBV6-1; d_gene: .; j_gene: TRBJ1-2; CDR3aa: CASSEVEPGLDGYTF
v_gene: TRBV4-3; d_gene: .; j_gene: TRBJ1-6; CDR3aa: CASSQERTAYNSPLHF
v_gene: TRBV6-2/TRBV6-3; d_gene: TRBD1; j_gene: TRBJ2-2; CDR3aa: CASSYPGQGAVRTGELFF
v_gene: TRBV10-3; d_gene: TRBD2; j_gene: TRBJ2-1; CDR3aa: CAIRPGTSGRNEQFF
v_gene: TRBV10-3; d_gene: TRBD1; j_gene: TRBJ1-3; CDR3aa: CAISGSDRTNSGNTIYF
v_gene: TRBV18; d_gene: .; j_gene: TRBJ1-2; CDR3aa: CASSPNSEGGGYTF
v_gene: TRBV2; d_gene: TRBD2; j_gene: TRBJ2-1; CDR3aa: CASSVELAVEQFF
v_gene: TRBV7-2; d_gene: TRBD1; j_gene: TRBJ1-5; CDR3aa: CASSPRGGQGAGQPQHF
v_gene: TRBV5-4; d_gene: .; j_gene: TRBJ1-4; CDR3aa: CASSLAGREEKLFF
v_gene: TRBV5-1; d_gene: .; j_gene: TRBJ2-7; CDR3aa: CASSLGGQSYEQYF
v_gene: TRBV28; d_gene: .; j_gene: TRBJ2-7; CDR3aa: CASSLKPSYEQYF
v_gene: TRBV25-1; d_gene: .; j_gene: TRBJ1-6; CDR3aa: CASSDTGYNSPLHF
v_gene: TRBV5-1; d_gene: TRBD1; j_gene: TRBJ2-7; CDR3aa: CASSSDRGSYEQYF
v_gene: TRBV2; d_gene: TRBD1; j_gene: TRBJ1-6; CDR3aa: CASMTGGRSPLHF
v_gene: TRBV7-8; d_gene: .; j_gene: TRBJ2-1; CDR3aa: CASSLTETDNEQFF
v_gene: TRBV5-1; d_gene: .; j_gene: TRBJ1-5; CDR3aa: CASSLVRSNQPQHF
v_gene: TRBV29-1; d_gene: .; j_gene: TRBJ2-3; CDR3aa: CSVALGLSTDTQYF